A single sample is the source of the 13 T cell receptor beta chains below, sequenced in a study of blood T cell repertoires in COVID-19. Measured with immunoSEQ multiplex PCR; TCRdb has only the in-frame clones, and not every one. The table has about 210,000 clones, 81% seen once; the top ten hold around 9%. The sequencing input was PBMCs or T cells enriched from blood (not recorded which). These TCRs come from a woman aged 50 to 60 with acute COVID-19.

V is TRBV6-5 and J is TRBJ2-7; the match to TRBD2 covers 8 bases. Looked up from germline, CDR1 is MNHEY and CDR2 is SVGAGI. The CDR3 is 15 amino acids. Unmatched junction bases numbered 10, after V lost 5 bases and J lost 4 bases. CDR3 nucleotides: TGTGCCAGCAGTACGAGAGCGGGAGCGGATTACGAGCAGTACTTC. Its protein is CASSTRAGADYEQYF.

J is TRBJ2-7 and V is TRBV6-5; tentative D call: TRBD1 (5 bases). Germline assignment: CDR1 MNHEY and CDR2 SVGAGI. V shed 8 bases and J shed 1 base, with 15 bases lying between them. The CDR3 runs 14 residues. CDR3: CASVRTQGSYEQYF. For the CDR3, the DNA is TGTGCCAGCGTAAGGACCCAGGGTTCCTACGAGCAGTACTTC.

The chain couples TRBV27 to TRBJ1-1; D possibly corresponds to TRBD1 (5 bases). This CDR3 has 15 residues. Germline loops: CDR1 MNHEY, CDR2 SMNVEV (reference sequence). The V end lost 6 bases, the J end lost 4 bases, and 18 bases lay between the germline ends. Here the CDR3 reads CASSKPQGVGTEAFF. CDR3 DNA sequence: TGTGCCAGCAGCAAACCTCAGGGTGTCGGCACTGAAGCTTTCTTT.

V usage is TRBV12-5 and J usage is TRBJ1-1; D is undetermined. The CDR3 runs 13 residues. Germline V gene data show CDR1 as LGHNT and CDR2 as FRNRAP. The germline V and J ends were trimmed by 1 base and 5 bases, with 8 bases remaining between them. This CDR3 reads CASGLAGGTEAFF. As DNA, the CDR3 is TGTGCTAGTGGTTTGGCGGGCGGGACTGAAGCTTTCTTT.

This clone has just one count. This sequence joins TRBV28 and TRBJ1-3; D gene uncertain. The V end was cut by 7 bases, the J end by 1 base, with 8 bases between. The CDR3 is 13 residues long. The germline CDR1 and CDR2 sequences are MDHEN and SYDVKM. Here the CDR3 DNA reads TGTGCCAGCAACGAGGGATCTGGAAACACCATATATTTT. It yields the protein CASNEGSGNTIYF.

As to this clone: In the same sample, other DNA sequences code for this CDR3. The chain has TRBV19 and TRBJ1-5; D uncertain. The germline V gene encodes CDR1 LNHDA and CDR2 SQIVND (reference sequence). The CDR3 is made up of 12 amino acids. Between the trimmed V and J ends, which lost 8 bases and 0 bases, there was a span of 5 bases. DNA for the CDR3: TGTGCCAGTCGGGATAGCAATCAGCCCCAGCATTTT. Encoded protein: CASRDSNQPQHF. Supplemented by reference TRBV19 and TRBJ1-5, the full variable domain reads DGGITQSPKYLFRKEGQNVTLSCEQNLNHDAMYWYRQDPGQGLRLIYYSQIVNDFQKGDIAEGYSVSREKKESFPLTVTSAQKNPTAFYLCASRDSNQPQHFGDGTRLSIL.

The chain uses TRBV24-1 and TRBJ2-3, with 8 bases fitting TRBD2. The germline CDR1 and CDR2 sequences are KGHDR and SFDVKD. This CDR3 contains 18 residues. The V and J ends lost 9 bases and 0 bases, in that order; junction bases with no gene match: 16. The CDR3 DNA follows: TGTGCCACCGAGGCAACTAGCGGAATTATTTCTAGCACAGATACGCAGTATTTT. This codes for CATEATSGIISSTDTQYF.

The V gene is TRBV6-2 or TRBV6-3, the J gene TRBJ1-6, with D tentatively TRBD1 (5 bases). The CDR3 is 15 residues long. V lost 0 bases and J lost 7, with 10 bases in between. The germline CDR1 and CDR2 sequences are MNHEY and SVGEGT. CDR3 in amino acids: CASSYSRVGNSPLHF. The CDR3 coding sequence is TGTGCCAGCAGTTACTCCAGGGTGGGGAATTCACCCCTCCACTTT.

The chain links TRBV7-2 to TRBJ2-1; 8 nucleotides align to TRBD2. J gave up 6 bases and V 0 bases, and 16 bases lay outside the gene matches. The CDR3 totals 19 residues. Germline-derived CDR1 and CDR2 are SGHTA and FQGNSA. The CDR3 loop is CASSLAPFGGRSVGNEQFF. DNA of the CDR3: TGTGCCAGCAGCTTAGCGCCGTTTGGCGGGAGGTCAGTGGGCAATGAGCAGTTCTTC. Full variable domain (missing parts from reference TRBV7-2 and TRBJ2-1): GAGVSQSPSNKVTEKGKDVELRCDPISGHTALYWYRQSLGQGLEFLIYFQGNSAPDKSGLPSDRFSAERTGGSVSTLTIQRTQQEDSAVYLCASSLAPFGGRSVGNEQFFGPGTRLTVL.

The gene calls are TRBV5-1 and TRBJ1-1; 7 bases fit TRBD1. The V and J ends lost 3 bases and 1 base, in that order; junction bases with no gene match: 6. The CDR3 has 15 residues. Germline assignment: CDR1 SGHRS and CDR2 YFSETQ. CDR3: CASSSGTVQNTEAFF. The CDR3 DNA reads as TGCGCCAGCAGCTCCGGGACAGTACAGAACACTGAAGCTTTCTTT.

The chain carries TRBV5-1 and TRBJ2-2; the match to TRBD2 covers 13 bases. J was trimmed by 4 bases and V by 6 bases; bases with no gene match: 3. Germline CDR1 is SGHRS and CDR2 is YFSETQ. The CDR3 totals 15 residues. The CDR3 sequence is CASTGLAGATGELFF. CDR3 sequence (DNA): TGCGCCAGCACCGGACTAGCGGGAGCCACCGGGGAGCTGTTTTTT.

The chain carries TRBV7-9 and TRBJ2-7; TRBD1 matches at 7 bases. Germline V CDR1 and CDR2: SEHNR, FQNEAQ (reference sequence). This CDR3 spans 15 amino acids. The V gene end was trimmed by 5 bases and the J gene end by 6 bases; junction bases not matched to a gene: 13. The CDR3 region has the DNA TGTGCCAGCAGCACAAGACAGGGTTTAGAGGGCGAGCAGTACTTC. It specifies CASSTRQGLEGEQYF.

V is TRBV18 and J is TRBJ1-2; 10 bases align to TRBD1. The CDR3 consists of 18 residues. Germline trimming cut 4 bases from V and 3 bases from J; bases unmatched to any gene: 14. CDR1 is KGHSH and CDR2 is LQKENI in the germline V gene. CDR3 sequence reads: CASSQVEVRDRGDYGYTF. The CDR3 DNA is TGTGCCAGCTCACAGGTTGAGGTCCGGGACAGGGGTGACTATGGCTACACCTTC.